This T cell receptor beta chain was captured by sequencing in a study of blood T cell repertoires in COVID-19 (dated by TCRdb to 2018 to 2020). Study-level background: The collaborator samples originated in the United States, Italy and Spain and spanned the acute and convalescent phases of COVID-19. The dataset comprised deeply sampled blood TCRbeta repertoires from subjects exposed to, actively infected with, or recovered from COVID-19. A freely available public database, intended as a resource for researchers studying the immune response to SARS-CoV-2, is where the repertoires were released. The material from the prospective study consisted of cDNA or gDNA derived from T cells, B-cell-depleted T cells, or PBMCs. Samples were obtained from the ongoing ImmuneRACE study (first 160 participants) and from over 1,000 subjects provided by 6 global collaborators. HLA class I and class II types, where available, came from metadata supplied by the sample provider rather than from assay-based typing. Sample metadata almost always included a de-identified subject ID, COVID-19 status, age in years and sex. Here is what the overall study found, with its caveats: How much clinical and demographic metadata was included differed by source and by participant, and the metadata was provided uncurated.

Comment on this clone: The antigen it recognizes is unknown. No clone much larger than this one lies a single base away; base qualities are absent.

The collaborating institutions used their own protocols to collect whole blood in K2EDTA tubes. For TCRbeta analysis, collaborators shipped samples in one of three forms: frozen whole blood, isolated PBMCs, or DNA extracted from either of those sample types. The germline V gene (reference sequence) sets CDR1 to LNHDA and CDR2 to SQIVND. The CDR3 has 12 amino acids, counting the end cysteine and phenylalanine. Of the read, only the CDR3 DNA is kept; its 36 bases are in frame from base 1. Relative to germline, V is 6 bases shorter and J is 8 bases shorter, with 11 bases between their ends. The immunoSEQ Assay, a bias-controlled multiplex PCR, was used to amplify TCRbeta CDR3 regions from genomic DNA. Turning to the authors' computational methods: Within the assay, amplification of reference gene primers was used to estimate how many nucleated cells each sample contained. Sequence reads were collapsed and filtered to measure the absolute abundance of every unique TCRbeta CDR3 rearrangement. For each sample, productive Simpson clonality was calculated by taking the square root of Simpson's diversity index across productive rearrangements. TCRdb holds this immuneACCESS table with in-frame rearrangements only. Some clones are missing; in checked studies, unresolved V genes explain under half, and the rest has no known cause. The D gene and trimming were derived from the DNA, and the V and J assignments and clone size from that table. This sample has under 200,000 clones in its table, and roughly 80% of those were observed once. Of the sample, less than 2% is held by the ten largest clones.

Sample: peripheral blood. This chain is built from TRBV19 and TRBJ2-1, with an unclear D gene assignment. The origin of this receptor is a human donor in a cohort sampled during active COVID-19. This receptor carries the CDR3 CASSPRLDEQFF. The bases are TGTGCCAGTAGCCCTAGGTTGGATGAGCAGTTCTTC.